The 27 T cell receptor beta chains reported below all come from one sample, sequenced in a study of T cells in Graves' hyperthyroidism and ophthalmopathy. Amplification targeted TCR beta CDR3 regions from RNA transcripts. TCR CDR3 underwent first-round RT-PCR with the HTBI primer set. From the multiplex PCR reads, TCRdb called clonotypes with MiXCR, one entry per CDR3 protein. The sample lists under 450,000 distinct CDR3 sequences, 17% occurring once. The sample comprised blood. The source of these receptors is a woman aged 25 to 39 with Graves' hyperthyroidism that later progressed to Graves' ophthalmopathy.

This clonotype was picked up many times. The gene calls are TRBV28 and TRBJ2-2, with D tentatively TRBD1 (5 bases). Germline assignment: CDR1 MDHEN and CDR2 SYDVKM. Trimming pared 2 bases from V and 4 bases from J, leaving 14 bases between. CDR3 length: 16 residues. The CDR3 DNA is TGTGCCAGCAGTTTAGTAGGGGTATGGGGCACCGGGGAGCTGTTTTTT. This gives the protein CASSLVGVWGTGELFF.

This clonotype was detected only a few times. The chain recombines TRBV27 with TRBJ2-7; 12 nucleotides align to TRBD2. The germline CDR1 and CDR2 sequences are MNHEY and SMNVEV (reference sequence). With 2 bases clipped from V and 3 bases from J, the junction kept 8 bases outside the gene matches. The CDR3 has 17 amino acids. CDR3 in DNA: TGTGCCAGCAGTTTAGTAGGCCCACTAGCGGGGGGCTACGAGCAGTACTTC. As protein: CASSLVGPLAGGYEQYF.

This clonotype was counted many times. V is TRBV6-5 and J is TRBJ2-7; D uncertain. Germline CDR1 and CDR2: MNHEY and SVGAGI. Trimming shortened V by 0 bases and J by 0 bases, and 12 bases separated the two germline ends. The CDR3 contains 16 residues. The CDR3 DNA reads TGTGCCAGCAGTTACTCCGGTGGCCCGAGCTCCTACGAGCAGTACTTC. The encoded protein is CASSYSGGPSSYEQYF.

This clonotype has a count of ten or more. This sequence joins TRBV9 and TRBJ2-1; perhaps TRBD2 as D (7 bases). The CDR3 contains 15 residues. V was shortened by 0 bases and J by 2 bases, with 9 bases between the two germline ends. Germline lookup yields CDR1 SGDLS and CDR2 YYNGEE. CDR3 protein: CASSVGGGAYNEQFF. In nucleotides, the CDR3 is TGTGCCAGCAGCGTAGGGGGGGGCGCCTACAATGAGCAGTTCTTC.

This clonotype was observed at least ten times. This CDR3 is CAISYFTSDSYNEQFF. CDR3 coding DNA: TGTGCCATCAGCTACTTTACATCTGATTCCTACAATGAGCAGTTCTTC. V gene TRBV10-3 combines with J gene TRBJ2-1; the D is unclear. Trimming took 6 bases from V and 1 from J, leaving 16 bases between them. Germline V CDR1 and CDR2: ENHRY, SYGVKD. This CDR3 spans 16 amino acids.

The chain recombines TRBV12-3 or TRBV12-4 with TRBJ2-2; no firm D call. The CDR3 is made up of 16 amino acids. V lost 5 bases, J lost 4 bases, and 17 bases lay in between. CDR3 nucleotide sequence: TGTGCCAGCAGTCTCCCCGTTCATCTAGTCACCGGGGAGCTGTTTTTT. Its protein is CASSLPVHLVTGELFF.

This clonotype has at least ten counts. The gene calls are TRBV20-1 and TRBJ1-5, with D uncertain. Germline CDR1 is DFQATT and CDR2 is SNEGSKA (reference sequence). CDR3 length: 18 amino acids. V dropped 1 base and J dropped 0 bases, with 19 bases sitting between them. The CDR3 reads CSARANNRSTYSNQPQHF. CDR3 bases: TGCAGTGCTAGAGCGAACAATCGGTCTACTTATAGCAATCAGCCCCAGCATTTT.

This clonotype came up many times. V gene TRBV5-5 combines with J gene TRBJ1-4, with D perhaps matching TRBD1 (6 bases). There are 14 residues in the CDR3. Germline values: CDR1 SGHKS, CDR2 YYEKEE (reference sequence). V was shortened by 0 bases and J by 7 bases, with 10 bases between the two germline ends. The CDR3 loop is CASSLGGRGEKLFF. The CDR3 DNA sequence: TGTGCCAGCAGCTTGGGGGGGCGAGGTGAAAAACTGTTTTTT.

The sample holds many counts of this clonotype. V is TRBV20-1 and J is TRBJ2-1; the D call may be TRBD1 or TRBD2 (6 bases each). V lost 5 bases and J 7 bases, leaving 27 bases between the germline ends. The CDR3 spans 17 residues. From germline, CDR1 is DFQATT and CDR2 SNEGSKA (reference sequence). This CDR3 is CSARPRRGTGTGNEQFF. CDR3 DNA sequence: TGCAGTGCTCGCCCACGGAGGGGGACGGGAACAGGGAATGAGCAGTTCTTC.

This clonotype showed up many times. The chain recombines TRBV5-1 with TRBJ1-1, with D possibly TRBD1 on 5 matching bases. V lost 4 bases and J 2 bases, leaving 15 bases between the germline ends. CDR1 SGHRS and CDR2 YFSETQ come from the germline V gene. The CDR3 spans 15 residues. CDR3 region: CASSLGTGYNTEAFF. CDR3 nucleotides: TGCGCCAGCAGCCTCGGGACGGGATACAACACTGAAGCTTTCTTT. Full variable domain (remainder filled in from reference TRBV5-1 and TRBJ1-1): KAGVTQTPRYLIKTRGQQVTLSCSPISGHRSVSWYQQTPGQGLQFLFEYFSETQRNKGNFPGRFSGRQFSNSRSEMNVSTLELGDSALYLCASSLGTGYNTEAFFGQGTRLTVV.

This clonotype was observed a handful of times. The chain combines TRBV25-1 with TRBJ1-5; TRBD1 might be the D (6 bases). Germline CDR1 MGHDK, CDR2 SYGVNS. V dropped 3 bases and J dropped 3 bases, with 15 bases sitting between them. There are 16 residues in the CDR3. CDR3 protein: CASSEAGEWDNQPQHF. The CDR3 DNA reads TGTGCCAGCAGTGAGGCAGGGGAATGGGACAATCAGCCCCAGCATTTT.

This clonotype came up many times. V is TRBV15 and J is TRBJ1-4; no definite D call. The CDR3 sequence is 17 residues long. Germline V CDR1 and CDR2: LNHNV, YYDKDF (reference sequence). Trimming removed 0 bases at V and 4 bases at J, with 15 bases between. The CDR3 bases are TGTGCCACCAGCAGAGAGGTTGGGTCAGCCCATAATGAAAAACTGTTTTTT. Its protein product is CATSREVGSAHNEKLFF.

This clonotype occurred many times. This rearrangement joins TRBV11-2 to TRBJ2-7; D unresolved. CDR1 SGHAT and CDR2 FQNNGV come from the germline V gene. CDR3 length: 14 residues. Trimming took 1 base from V and 3 from J, leaving 10 bases between them. The CDR3 region has the DNA TGTGCCAGCAGCTTAGTTTTATCCAACTACGAGCAGTACTTC. This sequence encodes CASSLVLSNYEQYF.

Many counts were recorded for this clonotype. The chain combines TRBV7-2 with TRBJ1-3, with 10 bases fitting TRBD1. Germline CDR1 SGHTA, CDR2 FQGNSA. Trimming took 6 bases from V and 0 from J; bases not matched to a gene: 2. This CDR3 is 15 amino acids long. This CDR3 reads CASSRTGGSGNTIYF. The CDR3 DNA follows: TGTGCCAGCAGTCGGACAGGGGGCTCTGGAAACACCATATATTTT. The full variable domain, with the rest looked up from reference TRBV7-2 and TRBJ1-3, is GAGVSQSPSNKVTEKGKDVELRCDPISGHTALYWYRQSLGQGLEFLIYFQGNSAPDKSGLPSDRFSAERTGGSVSTLTIQRTQQEDSAVYLCASSRTGGSGNTIYFGEGSWLTVV.

This clonotype was observed at least ten times. The V and J genes are TRBV6-1 and TRBJ1-1; the D is unclear. V was clipped by 6 bases and J by 0 bases, with 14 bases between them. The CDR3 loop spans 15 amino acids. Germline assignment: CDR1 MNHNS and CDR2 SASEGT. CDR3 in DNA: TGTGCCAGCAGCGGAATATCTTACATGAACACTGAAGCTTTCTTT. Its translation is CASSGISYMNTEAFF.

This clonotype was seen repeatedly, ten times or more. The genes are TRBV6-1 and TRBJ2-1; 7 bases are shared with TRBD2. Germline CDR1 MNHNS, CDR2 SASEGT. The CDR3 is 15 residues long. V shed 5 bases and J 2 bases; nucleotides not matched to a gene: 6. The CDR3 DNA is TGTGCCAGCAGTCCCCTCAGCGGGACCTACAATGAGCAGTTCTTC. It specifies CASSPLSGTYNEQFF.

This clonotype was detected ten times or more. The gene calls are TRBV20-1 and TRBJ2-1; D is possibly TRBD2 (6 bases). V lost 1 base to trimming and J lost 0 bases, with 10 bases between them. CDR1 is DFQATT and CDR2 is SNEGSKA in the germline V gene (reference sequence). CDR3 length: 15 amino acids. The CDR3 loop reads CSARVSGFSYNEQFF. In DNA form, the CDR3 reads TGCAGTGCTAGAGTTAGCGGCTTCTCCTACAATGAGCAGTTCTTC.

This clonotype has at least ten counts. The chain recombines TRBV6-1 with TRBJ2-1; maybe TRBD2 (5 bases). The CDR3 sequence is 15 residues long. Germline lookup yields CDR1 MNHNS and CDR2 SASEGT. With 0 bases removed from V and 4 bases from J, the gap between germline ends came to 10 bases. This chain's CDR3 is CASSEALGPYNEQFF. In DNA form, the CDR3 reads TGTGCCAGCAGTGAAGCACTAGGTCCTTACAATGAGCAGTTCTTC.

This clonotype was seen at least ten times. The CDR3 nucleotides read TGTGCCAGCATGAAAGGGGAGAACACTGAAGCTTTCTTT. This gives the protein CASMKGENTEAFF. V usage is TRBV2 and J usage is TRBJ1-1; D is possibly TRBD1 (5 bases). CDR1 and CDR2 from the germline V gene are SNHLY and FYNNEI. Trimming took 7 bases from V and 1 from J, leaving 10 bases between them. The CDR3 loop spans 13 amino acids.

This clonotype was found many times. The gene calls are TRBV11-3 and TRBJ2-2, with a possible D match to TRBD1 (7 bases). Looked up from germline, CDR1 is SGHNT and CDR2 is YENEEA. The CDR3 extends over 16 amino acids. V lost 4 bases and J 6 bases, leaving 18 bases between the germline ends. The CDR3 coding sequence is TGTGCCAGCAGCTCCAACCGCGGGACAGACCCCGGGGAGCTGTTTTTT. Translation gives CASSSNRGTDPGELFF. Full variable domain (remainder filled in from reference TRBV11-3 and TRBJ2-2): EAGVVQSPRYKIIEKKQPVAFWCNPISGHNTLYWYLQNLGQGPELLIRYENEEAVDDSQLPKDRFSAERLKGVDSTLKIQPAELGDSAVYLCASSSNRGTDPGELFFGEGSRLTVL.

This clonotype was counted only a few times. Since a much larger clone is just one base distant, this may be a read error. The chain combines TRBV30 with TRBJ2-3, with unresolved D. CDR3 size: 14 residues. V lost 0 bases and J 2 bases, leaving 9 bases between the germline ends. Germline V gene lookup returns CDR1 GTSNPN and CDR2 SVGIG (reference sequence). The CDR3 bases are TGTGCCTGGAGTGTATACGGAGCCACAGATACGCAGTATTTT. It yields the protein CAWSVYGATDTQYF.

This clonotype was observed many times. The chain links TRBV30 to TRBJ2-1, with 10 nucleotides matching TRBD2. The CDR3 length is 14 residues. From germline, CDR1 is GTSNPN and CDR2 SVGIG (reference sequence). V shed 4 bases and J 6 bases; nucleotides not matched to a gene: 6. The CDR3 DNA reads as TGTGCCTGGACTTCAGCGGGGGGGCTCAATGAGCAGTTCTTC. Its translation is CAWTSAGGLNEQFF.

This clonotype was observed at least ten times. The V gene is TRBV27, the J gene TRBJ2-2; D remains ambiguous. This CDR3 has 13 amino acids. V was cut by 3 bases and J by 3 bases, with 5 bases left in between. In germline, CDR1 is MNHEY, CDR2 SMNVEV (reference sequence). CDR3 sequence (DNA): TGTGCCAGCAGTTTCATATACACCGGGGAGCTGTTTTTT. As protein: CASSFIYTGELFF.

This clonotype was observed many times. This rearrangement joins TRBV5-1 to TRBJ2-5; D unresolved. From germline, CDR1 is SGHRS and CDR2 YFSETQ. The CDR3 has 13 residues. Deletions cut 0 bases from V and 2 bases from J, with 5 bases between. The CDR3 loop is CASSLAQQETQYF. The CDR3 nucleotides read TGCGCCAGCAGCTTGGCTCAGCAAGAGACCCAGTACTTC. The full variable domain, with the rest looked up from reference TRBV5-1 and TRBJ2-5, is KAGVTQTPRYLIKTRGQQVTLSCSPISGHRSVSWYQQTPGQGLQFLFEYFSETQRNKGNFPGRFSGRQFSNSRSEMNVSTLELGDSALYLCASSLAQQETQYFGPGTRLLVL.

The J gene is TRBJ2-7, the V gene TRBV11-2, with TRBD1 matching over 11 bases. Germline assignment: CDR1 SGHAT and CDR2 FQNNGV. V trimming: 2 bases; J trimming: 5 bases; junction bases outside the gene matches: 8. The length of the CDR3 is 16 residues. CDR3 sequence: CASSLTRDRGYNEQYF. In nucleotides, the CDR3 is TGTGCCAGCAGCTTAACAAGGGACAGGGGGTATAACGAGCAGTACTTC. Complete variable domain (other parts from reference TRBV11-2 and TRBJ2-7): EAGVAQSPRYKIIEKRQSVAFWCNPISGHATLYWYQQILGQGPKLLIQFQNNGVVDDSQLPKDRFSAERLKGVDSTLKIQPAKLEDSAVYLCASSLTRDRGYNEQYFGPGTRLTVT.

This clonotype has ten or more counts. V usage is TRBV19 and J usage is TRBJ2-1; TRBD1 or TRBD2 may be the D gene (5 bases each). Germline V CDR1 and CDR2: LNHDA, SQIVND (reference sequence). This CDR3 is built from 13 residues. With 4 bases removed from V and 8 bases from J, the gap between germline ends came to 12 bases. CDR3 sequence: CASSSSGGDEQFF. The CDR3 DNA sequence: TGTGCCAGTAGTAGTAGTGGGGGTGATGAGCAGTTCTTC. Variable domain in full (rest from reference TRBV19 and TRBJ2-1): DGGITQSPKYLFRKEGQNVTLSCEQNLNHDAMYWYRQDPGQGLRLIYYSQIVNDFQKGDIAEGYSVSREKKESFPLTVTSAQKNPTAFYLCASSSSGGDEQFFGPGTRLTVL.

Ten or more counts support this clonotype. The J gene is TRBJ2-1, the V gene TRBV27; possibly TRBD2 for D (6 bases). This CDR3 contains 15 residues. Trimming shortened V by 5 bases and J by 10 bases, and 21 bases separated the two germline ends. Germline loops: CDR1 MNHEY, CDR2 SMNVEV (reference sequence). The CDR3 is CASSRLRDSAVEQFF. In nucleotides, the CDR3 is TGTGCCAGCAGTCGGCTGCGGGACTCGGCAGTGGAGCAGTTCTTC.